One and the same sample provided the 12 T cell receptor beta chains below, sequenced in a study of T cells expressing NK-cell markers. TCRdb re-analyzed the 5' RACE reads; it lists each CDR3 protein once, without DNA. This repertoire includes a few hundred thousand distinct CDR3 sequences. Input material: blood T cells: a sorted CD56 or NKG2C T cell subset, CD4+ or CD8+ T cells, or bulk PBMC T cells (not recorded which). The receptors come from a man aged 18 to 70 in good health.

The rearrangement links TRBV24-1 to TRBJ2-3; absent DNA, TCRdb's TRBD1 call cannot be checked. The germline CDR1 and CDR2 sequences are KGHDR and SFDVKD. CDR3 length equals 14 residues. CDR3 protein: CATSGIGGTDTQYF.

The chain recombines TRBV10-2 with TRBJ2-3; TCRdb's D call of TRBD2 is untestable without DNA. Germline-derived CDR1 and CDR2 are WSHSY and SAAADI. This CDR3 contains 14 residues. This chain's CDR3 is CASTRGGASDTQYF.

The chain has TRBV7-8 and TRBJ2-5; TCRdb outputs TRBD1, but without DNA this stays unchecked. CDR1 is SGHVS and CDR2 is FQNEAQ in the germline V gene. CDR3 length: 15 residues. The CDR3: CASTPLGRDQETQYF.

The CDR3 reads CASSNQETQYF. The V gene is TRBV5-6, the J gene TRBJ2-5. CDR1 and CDR2 from the germline V gene are SGHDT and YYEEEE. CDR3 length equals 11 residues.

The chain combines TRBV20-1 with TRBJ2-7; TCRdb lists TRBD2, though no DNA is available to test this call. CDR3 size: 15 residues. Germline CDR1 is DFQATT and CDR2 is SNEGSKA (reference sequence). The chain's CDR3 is CSAGTPRPDLYEQYF.

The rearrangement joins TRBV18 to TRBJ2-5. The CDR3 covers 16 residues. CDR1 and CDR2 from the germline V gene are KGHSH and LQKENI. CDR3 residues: CASSPPDGFLGETQYF.

The CDR3 reads CSAINQGMNTEAFF. The chain employs TRBV20-1 and TRBJ1-1; without DNA, the TCRdb call of TRBD1 cannot be checked. The CDR3 has 14 amino acids. The germline V gene has CDR1 DFQATT and CDR2 SNEGSKA (reference sequence).

CDR3 loop: CASSVGTGFSYNEQFF. This chain joins TRBV9 and TRBJ2-1; TCRdb designates TRBD1, a call that cannot be tested without DNA. Germline assignment: CDR1 SGDLS and CDR2 YYNGEE. The CDR3 covers 16 residues.

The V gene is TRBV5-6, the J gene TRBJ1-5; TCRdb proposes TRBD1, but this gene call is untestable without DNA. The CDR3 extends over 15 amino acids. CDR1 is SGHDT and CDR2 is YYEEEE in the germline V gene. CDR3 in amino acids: CASSFWDRGLQPQHF.

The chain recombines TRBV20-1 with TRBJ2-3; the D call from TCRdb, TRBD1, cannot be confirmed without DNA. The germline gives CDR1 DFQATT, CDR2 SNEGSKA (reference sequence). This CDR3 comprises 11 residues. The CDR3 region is CSAQGWDTQYF.

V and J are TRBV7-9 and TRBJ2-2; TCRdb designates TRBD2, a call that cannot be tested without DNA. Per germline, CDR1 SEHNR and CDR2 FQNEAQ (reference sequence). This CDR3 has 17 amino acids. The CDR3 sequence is CASSSLAGGINTGELFF.

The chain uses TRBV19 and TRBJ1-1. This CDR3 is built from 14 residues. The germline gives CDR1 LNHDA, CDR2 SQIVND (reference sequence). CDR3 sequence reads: CASSMVRLDTEAFF.